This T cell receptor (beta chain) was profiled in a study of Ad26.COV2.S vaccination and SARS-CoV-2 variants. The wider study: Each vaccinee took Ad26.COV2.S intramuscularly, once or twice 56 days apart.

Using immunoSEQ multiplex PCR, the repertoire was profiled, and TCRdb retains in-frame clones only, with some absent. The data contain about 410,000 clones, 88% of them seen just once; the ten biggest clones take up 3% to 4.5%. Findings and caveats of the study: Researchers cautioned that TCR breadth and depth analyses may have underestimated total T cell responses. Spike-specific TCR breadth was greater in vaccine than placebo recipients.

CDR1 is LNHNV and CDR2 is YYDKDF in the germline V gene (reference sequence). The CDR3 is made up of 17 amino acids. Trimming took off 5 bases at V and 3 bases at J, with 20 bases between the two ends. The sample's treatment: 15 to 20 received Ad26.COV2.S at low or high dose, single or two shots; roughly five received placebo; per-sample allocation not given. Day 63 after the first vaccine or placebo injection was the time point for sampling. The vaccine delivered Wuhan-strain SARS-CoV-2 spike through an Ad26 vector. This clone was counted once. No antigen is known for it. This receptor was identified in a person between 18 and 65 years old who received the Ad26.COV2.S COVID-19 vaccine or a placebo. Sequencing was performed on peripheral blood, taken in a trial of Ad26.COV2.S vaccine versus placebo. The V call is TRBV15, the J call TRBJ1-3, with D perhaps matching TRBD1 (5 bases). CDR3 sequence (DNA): TGTGCCACCAGCGGAGGAGGGACGAGGGGATTTGGAAACACCATATATTTT. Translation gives CATSGGGTRGFGNTIYF.